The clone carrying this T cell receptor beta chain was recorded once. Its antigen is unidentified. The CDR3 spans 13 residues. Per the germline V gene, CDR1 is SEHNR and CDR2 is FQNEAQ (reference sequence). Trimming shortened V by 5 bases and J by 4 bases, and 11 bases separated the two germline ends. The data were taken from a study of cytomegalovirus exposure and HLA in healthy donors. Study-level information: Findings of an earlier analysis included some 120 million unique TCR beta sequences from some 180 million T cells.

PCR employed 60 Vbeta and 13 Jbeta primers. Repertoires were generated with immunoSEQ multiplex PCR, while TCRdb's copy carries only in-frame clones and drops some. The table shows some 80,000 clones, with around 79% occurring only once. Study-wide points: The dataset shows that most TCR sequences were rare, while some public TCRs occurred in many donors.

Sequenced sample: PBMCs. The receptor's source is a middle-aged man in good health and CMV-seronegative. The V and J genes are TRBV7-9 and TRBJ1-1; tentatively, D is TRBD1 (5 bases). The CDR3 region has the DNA TGTGCCAGCAGCCCCCAGGGAGGCACTGAAGCTTTCTTT. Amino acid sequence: CASSPQGGTEAFF.